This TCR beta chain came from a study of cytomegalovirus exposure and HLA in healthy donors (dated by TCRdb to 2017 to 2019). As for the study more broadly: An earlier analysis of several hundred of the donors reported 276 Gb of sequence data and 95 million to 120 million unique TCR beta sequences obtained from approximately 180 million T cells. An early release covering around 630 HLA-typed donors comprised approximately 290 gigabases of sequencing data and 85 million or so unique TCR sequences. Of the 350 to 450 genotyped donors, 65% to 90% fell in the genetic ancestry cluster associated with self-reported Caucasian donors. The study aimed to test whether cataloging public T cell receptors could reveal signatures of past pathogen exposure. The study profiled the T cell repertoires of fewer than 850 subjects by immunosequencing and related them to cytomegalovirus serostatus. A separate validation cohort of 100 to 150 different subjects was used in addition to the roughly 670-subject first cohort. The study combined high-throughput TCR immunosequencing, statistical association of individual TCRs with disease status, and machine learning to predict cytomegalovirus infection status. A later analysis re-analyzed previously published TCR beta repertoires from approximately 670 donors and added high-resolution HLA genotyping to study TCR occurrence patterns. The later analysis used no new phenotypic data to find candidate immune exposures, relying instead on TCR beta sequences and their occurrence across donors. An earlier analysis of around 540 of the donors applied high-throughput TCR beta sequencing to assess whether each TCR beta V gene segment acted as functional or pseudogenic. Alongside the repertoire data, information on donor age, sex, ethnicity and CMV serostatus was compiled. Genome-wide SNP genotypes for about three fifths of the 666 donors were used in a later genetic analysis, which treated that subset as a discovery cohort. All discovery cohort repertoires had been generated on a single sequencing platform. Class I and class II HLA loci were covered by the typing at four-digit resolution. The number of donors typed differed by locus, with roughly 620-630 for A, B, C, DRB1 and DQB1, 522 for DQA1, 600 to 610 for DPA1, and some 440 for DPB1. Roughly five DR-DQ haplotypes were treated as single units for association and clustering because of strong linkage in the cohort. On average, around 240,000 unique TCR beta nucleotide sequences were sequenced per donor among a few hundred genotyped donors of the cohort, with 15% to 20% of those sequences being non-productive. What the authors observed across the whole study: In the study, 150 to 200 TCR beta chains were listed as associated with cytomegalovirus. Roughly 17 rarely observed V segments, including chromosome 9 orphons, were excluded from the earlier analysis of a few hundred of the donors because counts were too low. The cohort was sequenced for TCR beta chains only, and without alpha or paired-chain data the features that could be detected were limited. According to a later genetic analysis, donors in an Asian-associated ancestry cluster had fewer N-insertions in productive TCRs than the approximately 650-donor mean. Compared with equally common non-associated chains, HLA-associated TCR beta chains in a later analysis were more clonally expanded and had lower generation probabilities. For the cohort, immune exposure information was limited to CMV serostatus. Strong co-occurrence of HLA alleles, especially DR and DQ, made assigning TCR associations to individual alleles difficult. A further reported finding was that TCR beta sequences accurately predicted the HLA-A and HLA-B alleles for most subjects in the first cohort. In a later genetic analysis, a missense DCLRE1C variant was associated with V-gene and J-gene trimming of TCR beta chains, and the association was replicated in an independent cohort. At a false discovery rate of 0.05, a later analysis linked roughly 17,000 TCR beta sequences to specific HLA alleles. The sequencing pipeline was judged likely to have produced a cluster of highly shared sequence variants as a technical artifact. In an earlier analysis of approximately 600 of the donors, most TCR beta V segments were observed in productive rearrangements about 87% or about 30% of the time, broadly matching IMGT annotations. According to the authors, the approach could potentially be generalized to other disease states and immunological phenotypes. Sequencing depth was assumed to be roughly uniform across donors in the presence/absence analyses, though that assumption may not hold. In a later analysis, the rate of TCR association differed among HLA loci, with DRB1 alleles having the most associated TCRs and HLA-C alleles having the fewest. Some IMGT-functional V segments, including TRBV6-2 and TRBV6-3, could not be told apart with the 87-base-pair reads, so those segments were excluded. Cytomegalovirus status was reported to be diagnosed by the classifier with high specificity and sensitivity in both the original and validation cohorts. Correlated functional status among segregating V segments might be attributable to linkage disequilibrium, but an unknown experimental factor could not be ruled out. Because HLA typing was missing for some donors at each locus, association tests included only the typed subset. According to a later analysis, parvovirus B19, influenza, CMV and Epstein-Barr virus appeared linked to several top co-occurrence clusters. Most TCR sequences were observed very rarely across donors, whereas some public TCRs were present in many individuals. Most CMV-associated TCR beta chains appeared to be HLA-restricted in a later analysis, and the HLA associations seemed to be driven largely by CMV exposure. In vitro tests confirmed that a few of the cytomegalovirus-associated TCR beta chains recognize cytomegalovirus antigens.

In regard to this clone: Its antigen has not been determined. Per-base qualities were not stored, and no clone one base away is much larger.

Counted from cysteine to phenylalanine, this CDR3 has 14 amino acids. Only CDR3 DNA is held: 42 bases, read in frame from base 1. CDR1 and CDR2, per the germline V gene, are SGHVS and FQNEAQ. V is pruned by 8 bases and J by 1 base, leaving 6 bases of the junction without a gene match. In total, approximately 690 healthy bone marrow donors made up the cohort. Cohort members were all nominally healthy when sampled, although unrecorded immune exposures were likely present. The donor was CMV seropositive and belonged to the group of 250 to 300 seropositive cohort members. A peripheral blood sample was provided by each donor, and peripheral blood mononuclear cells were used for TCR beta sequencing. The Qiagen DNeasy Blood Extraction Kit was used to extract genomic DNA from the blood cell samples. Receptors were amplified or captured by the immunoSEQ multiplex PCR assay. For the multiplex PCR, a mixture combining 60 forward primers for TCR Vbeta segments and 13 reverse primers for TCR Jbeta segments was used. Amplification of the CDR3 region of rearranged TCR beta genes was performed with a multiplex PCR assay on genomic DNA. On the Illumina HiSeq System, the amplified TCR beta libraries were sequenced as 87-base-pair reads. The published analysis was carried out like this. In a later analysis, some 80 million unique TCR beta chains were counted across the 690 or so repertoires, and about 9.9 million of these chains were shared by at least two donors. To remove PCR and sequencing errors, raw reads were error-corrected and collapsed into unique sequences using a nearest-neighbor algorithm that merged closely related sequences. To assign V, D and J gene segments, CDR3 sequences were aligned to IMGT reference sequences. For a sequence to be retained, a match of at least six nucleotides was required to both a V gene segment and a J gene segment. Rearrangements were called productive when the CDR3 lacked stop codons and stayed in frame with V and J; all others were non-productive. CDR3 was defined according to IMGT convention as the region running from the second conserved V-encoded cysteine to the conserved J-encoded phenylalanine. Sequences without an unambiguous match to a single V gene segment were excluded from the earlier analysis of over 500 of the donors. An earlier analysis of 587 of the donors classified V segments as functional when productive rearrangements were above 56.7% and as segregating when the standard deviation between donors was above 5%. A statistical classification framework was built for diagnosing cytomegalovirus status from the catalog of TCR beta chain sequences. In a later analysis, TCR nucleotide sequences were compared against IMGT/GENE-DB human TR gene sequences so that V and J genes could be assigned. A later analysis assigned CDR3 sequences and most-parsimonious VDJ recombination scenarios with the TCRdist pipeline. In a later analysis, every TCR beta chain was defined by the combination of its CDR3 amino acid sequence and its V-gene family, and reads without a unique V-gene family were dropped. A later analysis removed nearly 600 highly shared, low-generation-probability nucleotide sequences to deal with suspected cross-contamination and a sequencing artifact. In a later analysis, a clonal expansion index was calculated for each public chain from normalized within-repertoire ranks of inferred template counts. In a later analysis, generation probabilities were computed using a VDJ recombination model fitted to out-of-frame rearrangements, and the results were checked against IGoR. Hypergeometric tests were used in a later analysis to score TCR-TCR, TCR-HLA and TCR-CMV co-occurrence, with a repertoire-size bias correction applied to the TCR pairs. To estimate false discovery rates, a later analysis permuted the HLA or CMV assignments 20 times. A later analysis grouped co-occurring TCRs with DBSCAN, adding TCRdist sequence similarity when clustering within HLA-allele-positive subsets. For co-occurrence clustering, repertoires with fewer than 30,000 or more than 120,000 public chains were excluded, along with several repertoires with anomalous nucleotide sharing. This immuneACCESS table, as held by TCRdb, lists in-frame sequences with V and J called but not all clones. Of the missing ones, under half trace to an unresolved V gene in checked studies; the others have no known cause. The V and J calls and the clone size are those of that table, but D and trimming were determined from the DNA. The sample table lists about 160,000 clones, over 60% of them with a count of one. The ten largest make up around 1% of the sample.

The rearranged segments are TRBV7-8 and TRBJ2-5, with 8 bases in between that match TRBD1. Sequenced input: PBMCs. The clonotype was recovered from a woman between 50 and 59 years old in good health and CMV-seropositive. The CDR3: CASRSGTGQETQYF. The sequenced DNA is TGTGCCAGCCGATCAGGGACAGGCCAAGAGACCCAGTACTTC.